This passage covers 23 T cell receptor beta chains from one sample sequenced in a study of cytomegalovirus exposure and HLA in healthy donors. Use of 60 Vbeta and 13 Jbeta primers characterized the PCR. Clones were read by immunoSEQ multiplex PCR, and TCRdb kept only the in-frame ones, dropping some. The sample has about 140,000 clones, nearly 80% seen once. The specimen was PBMCs. The receptors were sampled from a woman aged 40 to 49 in good health and CMV-seronegative.

This clone was seen only once. V and J are TRBV7-3 and TRBJ2-5; 11 bases are a match to TRBD2. V shed 5 bases and J 1 base; nucleotides not matched to a gene: 9. From germline, CDR1 is SGHTA and CDR2 FQGTGA. The CDR3 is 17 residues long. The DNA for the CDR3 is TGTGCCAGCAGCCCCTTCGGGACTAGCGGATCCCAAGAGACCCAGTACTTC. Its protein product is CASSPFGTSGSQETQYF.

The V gene is TRBV13, the J gene TRBJ1-5, with D tentatively TRBD1 (6 bases). The CDR3 spans 14 residues. Trimming removed 5 bases from V and 6 bases from J, with 14 bases in between. Germline V gene lookup returns CDR1 PRHDT and CDR2 FYEKMQ (reference sequence). The CDR3 loop reads CASSEGGVSQPQHF. In nucleotides, the CDR3 is TGTGCCAGCAGCGAAGGGGGGGTAAGTCAGCCCCAGCATTTT.

For the CDR3, the DNA is TGTGCCAGCAGTATGACAGGGGGCCGGGACACTGAAGCTTTCTTT. Its translation is CASSMTGGRDTEAFF. V gene TRBV6-5 combines with J gene TRBJ1-1; 10 nucleotides agree with TRBD1. The trim removed 5 bases at V and 3 bases at J, leaving 6 bases unmatched. The CDR3 runs 15 residues. CDR1 MNHEY and CDR2 SVGAGI come from the germline V gene.

The rearrangement uses TRBV27 and TRBJ2-1; 8 bases line up with TRBD2. In germline, CDR1 is MNHEY, CDR2 SMNVEV (reference sequence). V shed 6 bases, J shed 1 base, and the junction held 5 bases outside the gene matches. This CDR3 spans 15 amino acids. CDR3 sequence reads: CASSRGGISYNEQFF. The CDR3 DNA follows: TGTGCCAGCAGCCGGGGGGGCATTTCCTACAATGAGCAGTTCTTC.

V usage is TRBV7-9 and J usage is TRBJ1-4; D is possibly TRBD1 (5 bases). The CDR3 is 15 residues long. Germline assignment: CDR1 SEHNR and CDR2 FQNEAQ (reference sequence). V was pared by 1 base and J by 7 bases, with 13 bases between. The CDR3 DNA sequence: TGTGCCAGCAGCTTAGGGGAGGGCAGGGCTGAAAAACTGTTTTTT. Its protein product is CASSLGEGRAEKLFF.

This clone was detected a few times. The V gene is TRBV19, the J gene TRBJ1-2; 10 bases fit TRBD1. CDR1 is LNHDA, CDR2 SQIVND, per germline (reference sequence). The trim removed 2 bases at V and 7 bases at J, leaving 10 bases unmatched. This CDR3 region has 16 residues. The CDR3 is CASSINPPGTGAGYTF. The CDR3 nucleotides read TGTGCCAGTAGTATAAATCCCCCCGGGACAGGGGCTGGCTACACCTTC.

The chain combines TRBV4-3 with TRBJ2-7, with 7 bases aligning to TRBD2. V was clipped by 1 base and J by 3 bases; unmatched bases: 6. CDR1 and CDR2 from the germline V gene are LGHNA and YSLEER. The CDR3 is made up of 15 amino acids. The DNA of the CDR3 is TGCGCCAGCAGCCAAGTTGGCGGGGAGGGCTACGAGCAGTACTTC. This codes for CASSQVGGEGYEQYF.

The chain is built from TRBV18 and TRBJ2-7; 10 bases are a match to TRBD1. J gave up 6 bases and V 5 bases, and 7 bases lay outside the gene matches. Germline values: CDR1 KGHSH, CDR2 LQKENI. The CDR3 is 14 amino acids. CDR3 nucleotide sequence: TGTGCCAGCTCATCCCCGGGACAGGGGTCCGAGCAGTACTTC. Translating gives CASSSPGQGSEQYF.

V and J are TRBV6-6 and TRBJ1-5; D gene uncertain. V was trimmed by 3 bases and J by 4 bases, leaving 10 bases between them. This CDR3 region has 14 residues. Looked up from germline, CDR1 is MNHNY and CDR2 is SVGAGI (reference sequence). CDR3 nucleotides: TGTGCCAGCAGTTATGGAGGAGTTAATCAGCCCCAGCATTTT. Its translation is CASSYGGVNQPQHF.

V and J are TRBV28 and TRBJ1-2; D remains ambiguous. Germline-derived CDR1 and CDR2 are MDHEN and SYDVKM. V was pared by 5 bases and J by 8 bases, with 15 bases between. CDR3 length: 13 amino acids. CDR3 coding DNA: TGTGCCAGCAGTACCTTCAAACGAGGGGGCTACACCTTC. This gives the protein CASSTFKRGGYTF.

The rearrangement joins TRBV9 to TRBJ2-7, with D unresolved. Trimming cost V 0 bases and J 9 bases, with 10 bases left between them. The CDR3 length is 12 residues. The V gene's germline CDR1 is SGDLS and CDR2 YYNGEE. In DNA, the CDR3 is TGTGCCAGCAGCGTAGTTCCCGTAGCGCAGTACTTC. This translates into CASSVVPVAQYF.

The rearrangement uses TRBV10-3 and TRBJ2-3; D uncertain. Germline CDR1 is ENHRY and CDR2 is SYGVKD. The CDR3 runs to 13 residues. V was pared by 6 bases and J by 1 base, with 8 bases between. The CDR3 nucleotides are TGTGCCATCAGGGAAACAGGCACAGATACGCAGTATTTT. As protein: CAIRETGTDTQYF.

The rearrangement links TRBV7-2 to TRBJ1-6; TRBD1 is a possible D gene (6 bases). This CDR3 has 14 residues. Germline V lookup: CDR1 SGHTA, CDR2 FQGNSA. Trimming pared 5 bases from V and 10 bases from J, leaving 15 bases between. CDR3 region: CASSLQQGWSPLHF. The DNA of the CDR3 is TGTGCCAGCAGCCTCCAACAGGGTTGGTCACCCCTCCACTTT.

The sample holds a few counts of this clone. The rearrangement links TRBV19 to TRBJ2-5, with 8 bases aligning to TRBD1. The germline gives CDR1 LNHDA, CDR2 SQIVND (reference sequence). The CDR3 loop spans 15 amino acids. V was pared by 7 bases and J by 6 bases, with 13 bases of the junction left unmatched. The CDR3 DNA reads TGTGCCAGTACCTCGCCCAGGACAGGGAAAAAGACCCAGTACTTC. Its protein is CASTSPRTGKKTQYF.

This clone showed up just once. The J gene is TRBJ2-7, the V gene TRBV28; D is perhaps TRBD1 (7 bases). Germline V lookup: CDR1 MDHEN, CDR2 SYDVKM. The length of the CDR3 is 14 residues. The V and J ends lost 8 bases and 3 bases respectively, with 17 bases between them. CDR3 region: CASDPAGQIYEQYF. The CDR3 bases are TGTGCCAGCGACCCGGCGGGACAGATCTACGAGCAGTACTTC.

The chain joins TRBV2 to TRBJ1-5; D remains unclear. Trimming stripped 8 bases from V and 4 bases from J, with 15 bases between. Germline CDR1 SNHLY, CDR2 FYNNEI. This CDR3 spans 14 amino acids. DNA of the CDR3: TGTGCCAGCGGGCGGGCTACTAATAATCAGCCCCAGCATTTT. Its translation is CASGRATNNQPQHF.

V usage is TRBV6-1 and J usage is TRBJ1-5; D perhaps matches TRBD1 (6 bases). The CDR3 covers 13 residues. CDR1 and CDR2 (germline): MNHNS, SASEGT. The germline V and J ends were trimmed by 5 bases and 5 bases, with 10 bases remaining between them. This CDR3 is CASSSDRYQPQHF. The CDR3 DNA is TGTGCCAGCAGTTCGGACAGATATCAGCCCCAGCATTTT.

The chain is built from TRBV18 and TRBJ2-1, with 12 bases fitting TRBD2. From germline, CDR1 is KGHSH and CDR2 LQKENI. The CDR3 runs to 18 residues. The V gene end was trimmed by 2 bases and the J gene end by 7 bases; junction bases not matched to a gene: 12. CDR3 nucleotides: TGTGCCAGCTCACCAACCATAGGAGGGACTAGCGGGCGGAATGAGCAGTTCTTC. Translating gives CASSPTIGGTSGRNEQFF.

The sample holds a few counts of this clone. The chain couples TRBV7-9 to TRBJ2-2; D is perhaps TRBD1 (5 bases). CDR3 length: 14 residues. CDR1 and CDR2 from the germline V gene are SEHNR and FQNEAQ (reference sequence). The ends were cut back, 3 bases at V and 1 base at J, with 6 bases in the middle. CDR3 nucleotide sequence: TGTGCCAGCAGCTTGGGGCAGAACACCGGGGAGCTGTTTTTT. Residues: CASSLGQNTGELFF.

The chain carries TRBV28 and TRBJ1-6; tentatively, D is TRBD1 (5 bases). Germline CDR1 and CDR2: MDHEN and SYDVKM. Trimming pared 10 bases from V and 7 bases from J, leaving 20 bases between. This CDR3 has 15 amino acids. The CDR3 nucleotides are TGTGCCACCAACCCCGGGACTTTGAGGAATTCACCCCTCCACTTT. Its translation is CATNPGTLRNSPLHF. The whole variable domain, remainder taken from reference TRBV28 and TRBJ1-6, is DVKVTQSSRYLVKRTGEKVFLECVQDMDHENMFWYRQDPGLGLRLIYFSYDVKMKEKGDIPEGYSVSREKKERFSLILESASTNQTSMYLCATNPGTLRNSPLHFGNGTRLTVT.

The chain is built from TRBV4-1 and TRBJ1-1; possibly TRBD1 for D (5 bases). CDR1 and CDR2 from the germline V gene are MGHRA and YSYEKL. The CDR3 is made up of 15 amino acids. V dropped 1 base and J dropped 0 bases, with 9 bases sitting between them. In DNA, the CDR3 is TGCGCCAGCAGCCAAGTCGGACATGTGAACACTGAAGCTTTCTTT. Protein sequence: CASSQVGHVNTEAFF.

The V call is TRBV11-3, the J call TRBJ1-6; a weak D match, TRBD1 (6 bases). Germline V lookup: CDR1 SGHNT, CDR2 YENEEA. The CDR3 is 15 amino acids. Trimming left V 4 bases short and J 5 bases short, with 12 bases between. The CDR3 reads CASSSQGSNNSPLHF. Here the CDR3 DNA reads TGTGCCAGCAGCTCCCAGGGGTCCAATAATTCACCCCTCCACTTT.

The chain carries TRBV5-1 and TRBJ2-7; D not certain. The CDR3 sequence is 15 residues long. CDR1 and CDR2 (germline): SGHRS, YFSETQ. Trimming removed 0 bases from V and 0 bases from J, with 10 bases in between. The CDR3 here is CASSLARQVSYEQYF. As DNA, the CDR3 is TGCGCCAGCAGCTTGGCCAGGCAGGTCTCCTACGAGCAGTACTTC.